This T cell receptor beta chain was observed in a study of identical twins. The study's findings and limits: There is a chance that invariant MAIT and iNKT cells partially muddied zero-insertion analyses.

A single record per CDR3 protein comes from TCRdb applying MiXCR to the 5' RACE reads. Here the sample spans about 1.7 million distinct CDR3 sequences, around 33% being singletons. About this clonotype itself: The antigen is unknown.

Healthy Caucasians, and only they, were the donors. The sequence was collected from a newborn girl in good health. Sequencing was done on a sample of cord blood.

This CDR3 reads CASSPTVAGGSYEQYF. As DNA, the CDR3 is TGTGCCAGCAGCCCCACAGTGGCGGGAGGGTCCTACGAGCAGTACTTC. The chain combines TRBV3-1 with TRBJ2-5, with 9 bases identical to TRBD2. The tail of the sequence fits TRBJ2-7 better, so the J call may be wrong. Germline V gene sequence: CDR1 LGHDT, CDR2 YNNKEL (reference sequence). The CDR3 has 16 amino acids.